What follows is one T cell receptor beta chain and its context. The sample belongs to a study of blood T cell repertoires in COVID-19. The wider study: Acute-phase and convalescent COVID-19 samples originated in the United States, Italy and Spain. T cells, B-cell-depleted T cells, or PBMCs provided the cDNA or gDNA that served as material.

Authors' data handling: Amplification with reference gene primers provided the estimates of nucleated cell counts. TCRdb's table, derived via immunoSEQ multiplex PCR, lists solely in-frame clones and lacks some. V, J and clone size reflect that table, while D and trimming were determined from the DNA. The sample lists about 250,000 clones, 85% occurring once. Trimming took 1 base from V and 9 from J; bases not matched to a gene: 8. Germline assignment: CDR1 SEHNR and CDR2 FQNEAQ (reference sequence). CDR3 length: 17 residues. V usage is TRBV7-9 and J usage is TRBJ2-2; 13 bases fit TRBD2. This receptor was identified in a woman in her fifties or sixties with active or convalescent COVID-19. Sequences were obtained from peripheral blood. CDR3 coding DNA: TGTGCCAGCAGCTTAGGGAGACTAGCGGGGGGCCACCGGGAGCTGTTTTTT. It is translated as CASSLGRLAGGHRELFF.